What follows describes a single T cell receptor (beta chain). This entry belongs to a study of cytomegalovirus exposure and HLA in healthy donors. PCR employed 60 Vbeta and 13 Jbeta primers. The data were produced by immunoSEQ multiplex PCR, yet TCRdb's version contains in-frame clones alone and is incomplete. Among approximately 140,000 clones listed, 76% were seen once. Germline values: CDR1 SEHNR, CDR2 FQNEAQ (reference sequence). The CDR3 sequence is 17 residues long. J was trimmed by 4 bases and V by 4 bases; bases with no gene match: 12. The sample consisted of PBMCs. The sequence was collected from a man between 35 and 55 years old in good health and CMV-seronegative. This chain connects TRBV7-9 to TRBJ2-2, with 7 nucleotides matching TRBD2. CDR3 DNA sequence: TGTGCCAGCAGCTCCCCCAGGGAGGGCCCGTTCACCGGGGAGCTGTTTTTT. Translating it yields CASSSPREGPFTGELFF.